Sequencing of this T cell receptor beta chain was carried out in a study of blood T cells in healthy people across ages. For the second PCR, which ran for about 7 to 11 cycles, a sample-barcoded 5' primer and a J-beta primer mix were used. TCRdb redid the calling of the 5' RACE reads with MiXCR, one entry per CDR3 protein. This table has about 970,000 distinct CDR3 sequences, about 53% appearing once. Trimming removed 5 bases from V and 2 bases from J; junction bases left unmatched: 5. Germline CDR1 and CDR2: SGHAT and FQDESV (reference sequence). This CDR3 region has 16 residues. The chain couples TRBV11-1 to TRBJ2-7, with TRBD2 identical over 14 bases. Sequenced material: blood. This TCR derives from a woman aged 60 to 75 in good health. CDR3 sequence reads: CASSIRLAGGPYEQYF. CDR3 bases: TGTGCCAGCAGCATCCGACTAGCGGGAGGGCCCTACGAGCAGTACTTC.